Below are 12 T cell receptor beta chains sequenced from a single sample in a study of T cells after yellow fever vaccination. TCRdb reprocessed the 5' RACE reads via MiXCR and lists one record per CDR3 protein. Found here are roughly 400,000 distinct CDR3 sequences, about 17% of them singletons; the top ten hold over 15%. The specimen was PBMCs, collected before the yellow fever booster vaccination. Source of these receptors: a young man who received the YFV17D yellow fever vaccine.

This clonotype has a handful of counts. V and J are TRBV9 and TRBJ1-3, with D unclear. The CDR3 contains 13 residues. V was cut by 3 bases and J by 4 bases, with 8 bases left in between. CDR1 and CDR2 from the germline V gene are SGDLS and YYNGEE. CDR3 DNA sequence: TGTGCCAGCAGCGCTTATTTCGGAAACACCATATATTTT. Its translation is CASSAYFGNTIYF.

This clonotype has just a few counts. The chain couples TRBV6-7 to TRBJ2-1, with 9 bases that match TRBD2. TRBV6-7 is treated as an ORF (open reading frame) with a function not yet certain. The CDR3 has 18 residues. V gave up 4 bases and J gave up 10 bases; unmatched junction bases: 20. CDR3 loop: CASSSETGCIAGEEEQFF. The CDR3 DNA reads as TGTGCCAGCAGTTCGGAGACAGGGTGTATAGCGGGGGAAGAAGAGCAGTTCTTC.

The chain employs TRBV12-3 or TRBV12-4 and TRBJ1-4; D unclear. The CDR3 has 15 residues. V shed 6 bases and J shed 8 bases, with 19 bases lying between them. CDR3 sequence (DNA): TGTGCCAGCAGCGCAAAGAGTTCGACCAAGGAAAAACTGTTTTTT. It translates to CASSAKSSTKEKLFF.

This clonotype was recorded many times. The chain couples TRBV4-1 to TRBJ1-6; 10 bases are a match to TRBD1. The CDR3 has 15 residues. Germline-derived CDR1 and CDR2 are MGHRA and YSYEKL. Trimming cost V 10 bases and J 4 bases; bases outside gene matches: 7. The CDR3 is CATTPGQGYNSPLHF. In nucleotides, the CDR3 is TGCGCCACCACACCGGGACAGGGGTATAATTCACCCCTCCACTTT.

The V gene is TRBV20-1, the J gene TRBJ2-5, with D hard to call. This CDR3 spans 12 amino acids. V was clipped by 7 bases and J by 2 bases, with 11 bases between them. Germline lookup yields CDR1 DFQATT and CDR2 SNEGSKA (reference sequence). CDR3 amino acids: CSGTLDQETQYF. The CDR3 DNA follows: TGCAGTGGAACCCTGGATCAAGAGACCCAGTACTTC.

Concerning this clonotype itself: An end of the junction differs from the germline gene, which may be a read error. The chain has TRBV20-1 and TRBJ1-3; D not resolved. CDR3 length: 11 residues. CDR1 and CDR2 (germline): DFQATT, SNEGSKA (reference sequence). CDR3 DNA: TGCAGTGCTAGAGCTGGGAACACCATATATTTT. Translating it yields CSARAGNTIYF.

This clonotype has more than one count but fewer than ten. This sequence joins TRBV6-6 and TRBJ2-1; D possibly corresponds to TRBD2 (6 bases). The CDR3 runs to 15 residues. The V end was cut by 6 bases, the J end by 0 bases, with 12 bases between. Germline V CDR1 and CDR2: MNHNY, SVGAGI (reference sequence). CDR3 in DNA: TGTGCCAGCAGCCGCGCGGGAATCTCCTACAATGAGCAGTTCTTC. Protein sequence: CASSRAGISYNEQFF.

In its sample, this clonotype was seen many times. The chain is built from TRBV6-2 or TRBV6-3 and TRBJ2-5, with D unclear. Trimming removed 1 base from V and 5 bases from J, with 11 bases in between. Germline CDR1 MNHEY, CDR2 SVGEGT. CDR3 length: 14 residues. In DNA form, the CDR3 reads TGTGCCAGCAGTTACTGGACCGCCTCTGAGACCCAGTACTTC. It translates to CASSYWTASETQYF.

This clonotype has more than one count but fewer than ten. CDR3 bases: TGTGCCAGCAGTTACGACAGGGGGTCCACCTACGAGCAGTACTTC. Protein product: CASSYDRGSTYEQYF. This chain links TRBV12-3 or TRBV12-4 with TRBJ2-7; TRBD1 aligns across 9 bases. The J segment lost 2 bases and the V segment lost 4 bases, leaving 6 bases of the junction unmatched. The length of the CDR3 is 15 residues.

This clonotype was found many times. The V gene is TRBV4-1, the J gene TRBJ1-5; D remains ambiguous. Germline CDR1 reads MGHRA; CDR2 reads YSYEKL. V lost 5 bases, J lost 5 bases, and 16 bases lay in between. CDR3 size: 15 residues. The CDR3 DNA sequence: TGCGCCAGCAGCTATCAAGGAGGGAGGGATCAGCCCCAGCATTTT. Its translation: CASSYQGGRDQPQHF.

With regard to this clonotype: Mismatch with germline at one junction end may stem from a read error. This chain links TRBV20-1 with TRBJ2-3, with 7 bases aligning to TRBD2. The CDR3 extends over 14 amino acids. Germline values: CDR1 DFQATT, CDR2 SNEGSKA (reference sequence). In nucleotides, the CDR3 is TGCAGTGCCCCCAGCGGGGTGGCTGAAGATACGCAGAATTTT. Its protein product is CSAPSGVAEDTQNF.

In its sample, this clonotype was seen a few times. V and J are TRBV7-9 and TRBJ2-1; TRBD2 matches at 8 bases. V shed 5 bases, J shed 7 bases, and the junction held 10 bases outside the gene matches. This CDR3 is 15 amino acids long. Germline V CDR1 and CDR2: SEHNR, FQNEAQ (reference sequence). In nucleotides, the CDR3 is TGTGCCAGCAGCAAAACTGGGACTAGGTATAATGAGCAGTTCTTC. It translates to CASSKTGTRYNEQFF.